This TCR beta chain was found in a study of T cell repertoires in cytomegalovirus infection. As for the study in general: From public TCR beta signatures came an indication of both CMV infection and matching HLA type.

TCRdb independently ran MiXCR on the reads; one entry per CDR3 protein. The sample shows 200,000 or so distinct CDR3 sequences, approximately 30% of them seen only once. Trimming removed 2 bases from V and 2 bases from J, with 5 bases in between. This CDR3 spans 13 amino acids. The chain has TRBV12-3 or TRBV12-4 and TRBJ2-3; unclear D gene. Sequences were obtained from PBMCs. This TCR was sampled from a human donor in good health (CMV status not recorded). Some clones in this sample may be carry-over from other donors' samples. CDR3 region: CASSLWATDTQYF. CDR3 bases: TGTGCCAGCAGTTTATGGGCCACAGATACGCAGTATTTT.